This T cell receptor beta chain emerged from a study of blood T cell repertoires in COVID-19 (dated by TCRdb to about 2020). In the study overall: Samples from collaborators originated in the United States, Italy and Spain and spanned both the acute and convalescent phases of COVID-19. The prospective study material was composed of cDNA or gDNA derived from T cells, B-cell-depleted T cells, or PBMCs. Deeply sampled blood TCRbeta repertoires from subjects exposed to, actively infected with, or recovered from COVID-19 were included in the dataset. A freely available public database, intended as a resource for researchers studying the immune response to SARS-CoV-2, is where the repertoires were released. The samples were drawn from the first 160 participants of the ongoing ImmuneRACE study and from 950 to 1,500 subjects provided by 6 global collaborators. Nearly every sample came with metadata listing a de-identified subject ID, COVID-19 status, age in years and sex. HLA class I and class II types, where available, came from metadata supplied by the sample provider rather than from assay-based typing.

Participants in the prospective study were aged roughly 18 to 100 years, lived in 24 United States geographic areas, and enrolled through a virtual design. Cohort assignment in the prospective study relied on participant-reported clinical history from a screening survey and a study questionnaire. Recovered participants in ImmuneRACE Cohort 3 were defined as having two consecutive negative NP/OP PCR tests, clearance from a healthcare professional, or resolution of symptoms. In the prospective study, mobile phlebotomists collected whole blood, serum and a nasopharyngeal or oropharyngeal swab from each participant. Participants in the prospective study had the option to provide additional blood draws and questionnaires over a roughly two-month period. Prospective study blood samples were shipped either frozen or at room temperature before DNA extraction. TCRbeta CDR3 regions were amplified from genomic DNA by means of the immunoSEQ Assay, a bias-controlled multiplex PCR. The paper's processing steps were these. The number of nucleated cells in each sample was estimated by amplification of reference gene primers within the assay. To quantify the absolute abundance of each unique TCRbeta CDR3 rearrangement, sequence reads were collapsed and filtered. For each sample, productive Simpson clonality was calculated as the square root of Simpson's diversity index across productive rearrangements. In TCRdb, the immuneACCESS table is reduced to in-frame sequences with V and J assigned. These tables do not hold every clone; where another copy was compared, an unresolved V gene accounts for under half, and the others remain unexplained. V, J and clone size were drawn from that table, and D and trimming were deduced from the DNA. Within this sample are about 150,000 clones, with about 80% of them counted one time only. The ten largest clones take up approximately 6% of the sample.

Turning to this clone: Its antigen is still unknown. Base qualities are not at hand, and no much larger clone is one base apart.

The germline V gene encodes CDR1 LNHDA and CDR2 SQIVND (reference sequence). Trimming costs V 1 base and J 4 bases, and their ends lie 10 bases apart. The CDR3 contains 14 residues, cysteine and phenylalanine counted. Only the CDR3 DNA is retained, 42 bases long and in frame from the first base. The paper as a whole reports these results and caveats: How much clinical and demographic metadata was included differed by source and by participant, and the metadata was provided uncurated.

The sequence was obtained from a woman between 45 and 65 years old who had recovered from COVID-19. The specimen was PBMCs or T cells enriched from blood (not recorded which). Here the chain combines TRBV19 and TRBJ2-5; no D gene is confidently identified. The CDR3 region reads CASSIGDPGETQYF. The nucleotide sequence is TGTGCCAGTAGTATAGGCGACCCGGGAGAGACCCAGTACTTC.